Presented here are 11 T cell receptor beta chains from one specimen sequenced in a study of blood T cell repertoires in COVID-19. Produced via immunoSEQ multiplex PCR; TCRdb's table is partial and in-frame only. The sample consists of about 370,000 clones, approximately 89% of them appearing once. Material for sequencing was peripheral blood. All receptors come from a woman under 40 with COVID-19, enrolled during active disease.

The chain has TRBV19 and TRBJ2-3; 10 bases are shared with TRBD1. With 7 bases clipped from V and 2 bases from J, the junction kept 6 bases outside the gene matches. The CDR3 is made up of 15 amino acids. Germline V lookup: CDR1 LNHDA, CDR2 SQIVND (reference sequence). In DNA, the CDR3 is TGTGCCAGTACCAAGGGACAGGGGCACACAGATACGCAGTATTTT. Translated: CASTKGQGHTDTQYF.

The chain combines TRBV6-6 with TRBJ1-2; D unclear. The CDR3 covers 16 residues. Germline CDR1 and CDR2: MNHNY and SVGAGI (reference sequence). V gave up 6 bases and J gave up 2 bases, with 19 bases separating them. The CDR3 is CASSPQSGRGNYGYTF. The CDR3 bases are TGTGCCAGCAGCCCCCAGTCAGGTCGGGGAAACTATGGCTACACCTTC.

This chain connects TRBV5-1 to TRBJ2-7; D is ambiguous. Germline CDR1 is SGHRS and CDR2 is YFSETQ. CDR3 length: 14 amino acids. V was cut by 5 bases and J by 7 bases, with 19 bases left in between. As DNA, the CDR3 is TGCGCCAGCAGTCCTGGGCACGGCGCCCTGGAGCAGTACTTC. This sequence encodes CASSPGHGALEQYF.

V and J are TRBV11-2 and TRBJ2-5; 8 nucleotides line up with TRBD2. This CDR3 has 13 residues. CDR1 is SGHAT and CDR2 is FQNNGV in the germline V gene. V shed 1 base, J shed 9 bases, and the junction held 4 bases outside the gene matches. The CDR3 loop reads CASSLASGGAQYF. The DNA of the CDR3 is TGTGCCAGCAGCTTAGCTTCCGGGGGGGCCCAGTACTTC.

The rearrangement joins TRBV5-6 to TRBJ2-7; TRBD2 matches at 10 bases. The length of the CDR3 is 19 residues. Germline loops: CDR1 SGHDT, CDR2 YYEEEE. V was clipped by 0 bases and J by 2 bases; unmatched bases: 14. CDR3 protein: CASSLVSGLAGEGTYEQYF. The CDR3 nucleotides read TGTGCCAGCAGCTTGGTGAGCGGGCTAGCGGGAGAGGGGACCTACGAGCAGTACTTC.

CDR3 sequence (DNA): TGTGCCAGCAGCGTTAATTCGGGAGTCAATCAGCCCCAGCATTTT. This sequence encodes CASSVNSGVNQPQHF. This chain joins TRBV9 and TRBJ1-5; D is ambiguous. Germline assignment: CDR1 SGDLS and CDR2 YYNGEE. Trimming removed 2 bases at V and 3 bases at J, with 12 bases between. This CDR3 is 15 amino acids long.

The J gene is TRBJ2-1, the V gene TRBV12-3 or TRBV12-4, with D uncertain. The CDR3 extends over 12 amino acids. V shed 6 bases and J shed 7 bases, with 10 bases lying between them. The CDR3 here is CASSPDWNEQFF. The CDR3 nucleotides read TGTGCCAGCAGCCCCGACTGGAATGAGCAGTTCTTC.

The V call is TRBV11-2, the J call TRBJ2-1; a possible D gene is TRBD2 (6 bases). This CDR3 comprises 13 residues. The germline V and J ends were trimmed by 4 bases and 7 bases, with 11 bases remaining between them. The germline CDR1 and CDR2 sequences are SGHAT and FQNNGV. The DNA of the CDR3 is TGTGCCAGCAGCTCCGGGACTGGGAATGAGCAGTTCTTC. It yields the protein CASSSGTGNEQFF.

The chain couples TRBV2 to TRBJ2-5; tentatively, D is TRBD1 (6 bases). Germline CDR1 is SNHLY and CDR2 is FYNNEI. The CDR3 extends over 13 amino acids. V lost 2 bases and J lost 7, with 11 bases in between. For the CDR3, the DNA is TGTGCCAGCAGTGAAATCAGACAGGCGACCCAGTACTTC. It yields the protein CASSEIRQATQYF.

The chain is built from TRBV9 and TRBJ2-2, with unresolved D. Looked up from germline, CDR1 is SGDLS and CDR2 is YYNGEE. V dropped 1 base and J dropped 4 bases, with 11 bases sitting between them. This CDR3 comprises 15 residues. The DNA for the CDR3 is TGTGCCAGCAGCGTAAGCAATAGCCGCACCGGGGAGCTGTTTTTT. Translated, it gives CASSVSNSRTGELFF.

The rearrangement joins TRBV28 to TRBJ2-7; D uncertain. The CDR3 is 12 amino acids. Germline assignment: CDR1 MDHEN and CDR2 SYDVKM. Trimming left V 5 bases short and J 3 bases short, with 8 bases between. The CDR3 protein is CASSSSNYEQYF. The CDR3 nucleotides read TGTGCCAGCAGTAGCTCTAACTACGAGCAGTACTTC.